This entry is about one T cell receptor beta chain. From germline, CDR1 is MNHNY and CDR2 SVGAGI (reference sequence). Trimming removed 8 bases at V and 9 bases at J, with 23 bases between. The CDR3 has 15 residues. The sample belongs to a study of T cells after somatic rescue of genetic block. The repertoire was sequenced with immunoSEQ multiplex PCR; TCRdb's copy has only in-frame clones and lacks some. The profile shows around 52,000 clones, 90% to 97% of them singletons. The sample taken for sequencing was peripheral blood mononuclear cells (PBMCs). The sequence was collected from a child less than two years old. The chain has TRBV6-6 and TRBJ2-1; possible D gene TRBD1, 7 bases. In DNA form, the CDR3 reads TGTGCCAGCTCCAGGGACAGTGGGTCCGGGAGTGAGCAGTTCTTC. Amino acid sequence: CASSRDSGSGSEQFF.